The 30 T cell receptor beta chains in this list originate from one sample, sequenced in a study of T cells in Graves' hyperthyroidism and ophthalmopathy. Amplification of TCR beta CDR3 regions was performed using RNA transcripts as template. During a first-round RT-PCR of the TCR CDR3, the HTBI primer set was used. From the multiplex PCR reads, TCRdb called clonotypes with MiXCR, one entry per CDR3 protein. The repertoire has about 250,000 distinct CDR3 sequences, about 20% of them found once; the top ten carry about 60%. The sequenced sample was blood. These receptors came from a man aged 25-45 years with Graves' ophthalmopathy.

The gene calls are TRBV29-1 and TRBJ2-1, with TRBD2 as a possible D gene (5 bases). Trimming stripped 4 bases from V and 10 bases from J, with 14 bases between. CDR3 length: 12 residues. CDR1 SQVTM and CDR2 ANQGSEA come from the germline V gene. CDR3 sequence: CSVGELRGEQFF. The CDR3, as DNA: TGCAGCGTTGGGGAACTGCGAGGGGAGCAGTTCTTC.

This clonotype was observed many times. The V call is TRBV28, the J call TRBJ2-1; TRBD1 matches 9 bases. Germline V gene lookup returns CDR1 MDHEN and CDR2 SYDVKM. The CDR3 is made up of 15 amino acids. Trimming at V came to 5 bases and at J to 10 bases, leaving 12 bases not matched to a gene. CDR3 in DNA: TGTGCCAGCAGTCTCACGGACAGGGGCCTAGGCGAGCAGTTCTTC. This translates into CASSLTDRGLGEQFF. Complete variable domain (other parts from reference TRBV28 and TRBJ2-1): DVKVTQSSRYLVKRTGEKVFLECVQDMDHENMFWYRQDPGLGLRLIYFSYDVKMKEKGDIPEGYSVSREKKERFSLILESASTNQTSMYLCASSLTDRGLGEQFFGPGTRLTVL.

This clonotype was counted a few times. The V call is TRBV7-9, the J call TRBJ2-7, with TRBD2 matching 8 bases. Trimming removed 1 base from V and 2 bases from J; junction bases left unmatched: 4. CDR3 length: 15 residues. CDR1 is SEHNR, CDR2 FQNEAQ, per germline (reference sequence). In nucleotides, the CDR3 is TGTGCCAGCAGCTTAGTCTCGGGAGGGGCCTACGAGCAGTACTTC. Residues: CASSLVSGGAYEQYF.

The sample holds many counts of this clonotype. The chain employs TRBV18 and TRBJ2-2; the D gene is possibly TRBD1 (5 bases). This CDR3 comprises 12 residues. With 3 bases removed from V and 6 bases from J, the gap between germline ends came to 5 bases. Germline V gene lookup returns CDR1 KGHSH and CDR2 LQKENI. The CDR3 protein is CASSPGPGELFF. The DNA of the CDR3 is TGTGCCAGCTCACCGGGGCCCGGGGAGCTGTTTTTT.

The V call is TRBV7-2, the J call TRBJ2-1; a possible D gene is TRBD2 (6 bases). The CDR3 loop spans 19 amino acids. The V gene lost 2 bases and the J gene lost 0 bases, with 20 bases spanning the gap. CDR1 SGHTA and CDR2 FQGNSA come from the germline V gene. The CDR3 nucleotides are TGTGCCAGCAGCTTAATTTCGGGACTCAATATACGCTCCTACAATGAGCAGTTCTTC. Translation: CASSLISGLNIRSYNEQFF.

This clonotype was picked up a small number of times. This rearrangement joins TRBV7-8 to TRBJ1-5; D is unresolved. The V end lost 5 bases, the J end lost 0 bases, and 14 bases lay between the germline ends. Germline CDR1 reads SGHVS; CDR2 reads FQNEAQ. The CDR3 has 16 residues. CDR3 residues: CASSPGYSYSNQPQHF. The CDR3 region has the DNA TGTGCCAGCAGCCCTGGCTATAGTTATAGCAATCAGCCCCAGCATTTT.

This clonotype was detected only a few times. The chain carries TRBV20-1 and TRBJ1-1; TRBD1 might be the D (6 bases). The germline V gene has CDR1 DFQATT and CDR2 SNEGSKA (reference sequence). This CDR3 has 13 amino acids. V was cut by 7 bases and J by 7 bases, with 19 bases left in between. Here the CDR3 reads CSVGGGGGYEAFF. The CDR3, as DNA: TGCAGTGTCGGGGGTGGGGGCGGGTATGAAGCTTTCTTT.

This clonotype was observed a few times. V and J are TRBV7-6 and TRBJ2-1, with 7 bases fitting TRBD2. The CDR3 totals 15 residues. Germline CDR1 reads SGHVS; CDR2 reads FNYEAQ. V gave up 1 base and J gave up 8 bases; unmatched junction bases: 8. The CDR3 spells CASSLVGGRSDEQFF. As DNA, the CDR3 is TGTGCCAGCAGCTTAGTTGGCGGGAGATCCGATGAGCAGTTCTTC.

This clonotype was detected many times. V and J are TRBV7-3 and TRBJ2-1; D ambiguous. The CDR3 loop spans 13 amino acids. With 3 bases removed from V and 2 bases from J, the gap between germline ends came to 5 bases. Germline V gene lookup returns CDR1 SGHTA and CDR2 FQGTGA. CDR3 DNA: TGTGCCAGCAGCTTTCGCCCCTACAATGAGCAGTTCTTC. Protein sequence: CASSFRPYNEQFF.

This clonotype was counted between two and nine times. The CDR3 protein is CASSGTGAYESNQPQHF. For the CDR3, the DNA is TGTGCCAGCAGTGGGACAGGAGCTTACGAAAGCAATCAGCCCCAGCATTTT. The chain couples TRBV2 to TRBJ1-5, with 7 bases lining up with TRBD1. J gave up 1 base and V 4 bases, and 10 bases lay outside the gene matches. Germline values: CDR1 SNHLY, CDR2 FYNNEI. This CDR3 is 17 amino acids long. Full variable domain (outside the CDR3, taken from reference TRBV2 and TRBJ1-5): EPEVTQTPSHQVTQMGQEVILRCVPISNHLYFYWYRQILGQKVEFLVSFYNNEISEKSEIFDDQFSVERPDGSNFTLKIRSTKLEDSAMYFCASSGTGAYESNQPQHFGDGTRLSIL.

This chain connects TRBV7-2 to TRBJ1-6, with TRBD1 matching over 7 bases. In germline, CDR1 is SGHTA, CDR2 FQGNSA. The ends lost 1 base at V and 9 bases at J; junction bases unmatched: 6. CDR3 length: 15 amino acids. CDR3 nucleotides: TGTGCCAGCAGCTTAGAGGGCAGGGGGAGTTCACCCCTCCACTTT. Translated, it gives CASSLEGRGSSPLHF.

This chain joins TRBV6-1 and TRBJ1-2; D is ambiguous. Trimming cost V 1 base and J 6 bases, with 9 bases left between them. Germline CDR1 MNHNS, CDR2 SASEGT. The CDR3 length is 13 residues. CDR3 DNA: TGTGCCAGCAGTGAAGTGGGCGTAGATGGCTACACCTTC. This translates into CASSEVGVDGYTF.

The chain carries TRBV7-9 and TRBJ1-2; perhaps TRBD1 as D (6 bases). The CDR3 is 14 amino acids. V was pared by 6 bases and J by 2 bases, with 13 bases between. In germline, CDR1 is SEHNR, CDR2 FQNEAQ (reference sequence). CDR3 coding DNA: TGTGCCAGCAGTTACCCTACAGGGAACTATGGCTACACCTTC. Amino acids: CASSYPTGNYGYTF.

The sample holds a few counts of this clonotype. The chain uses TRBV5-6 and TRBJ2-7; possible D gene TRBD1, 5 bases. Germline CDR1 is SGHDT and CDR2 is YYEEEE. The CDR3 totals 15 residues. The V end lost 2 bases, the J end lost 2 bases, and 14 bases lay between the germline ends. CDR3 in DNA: TGTGCCAGCAGCTTCAGGGTACCAGACACCTACGAGCAGTACTTC. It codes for CASSFRVPDTYEQYF.

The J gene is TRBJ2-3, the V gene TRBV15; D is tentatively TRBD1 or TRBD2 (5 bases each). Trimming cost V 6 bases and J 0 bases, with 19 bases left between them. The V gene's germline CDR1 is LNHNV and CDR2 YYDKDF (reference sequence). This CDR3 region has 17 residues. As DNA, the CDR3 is TGTGCCACCAGAGGGGAGACAGAACGCGAAAGCACAGATACGCAGTATTTT. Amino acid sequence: CATRGETERESTDTQYF.

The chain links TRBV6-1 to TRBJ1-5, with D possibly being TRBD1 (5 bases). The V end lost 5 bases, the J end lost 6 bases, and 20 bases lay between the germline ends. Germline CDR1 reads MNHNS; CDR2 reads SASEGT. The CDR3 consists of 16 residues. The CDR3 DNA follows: TGTGCCAGCAGTCTAGGGACCTCCCAAGCGGGTCAGCCCCAGCATTTT. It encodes CASSLGTSQAGQPQHF.

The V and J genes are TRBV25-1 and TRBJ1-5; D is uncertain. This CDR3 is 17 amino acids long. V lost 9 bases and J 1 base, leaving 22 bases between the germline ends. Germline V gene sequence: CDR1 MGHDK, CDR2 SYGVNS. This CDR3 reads CARGPGTATRSNQPQHF. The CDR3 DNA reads TGTGCCAGGGGCCCGGGAACAGCAACTCGGAGCAATCAGCCCCAGCATTTT. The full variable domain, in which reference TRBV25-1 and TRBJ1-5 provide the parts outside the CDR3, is EADIYQTPRYLVIGTGKKITLECSQTMGHDKMYWYQQDPGMELHLIHYSYGVNSTEKGDLSSESTVSRIRTEHFPLTLESARPSHTSQYLCARGPGTATRSNQPQHFGDGTRLSIL.

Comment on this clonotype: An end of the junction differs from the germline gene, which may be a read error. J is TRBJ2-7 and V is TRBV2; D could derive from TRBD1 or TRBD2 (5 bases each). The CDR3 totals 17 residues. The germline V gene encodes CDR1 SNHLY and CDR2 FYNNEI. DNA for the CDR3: TGTGCCAGCAGTGAAGCCTACTCGTGGGACGGATTCTACGGGCAGTACTTC. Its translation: CASSEAYSWDGFYGQYF.

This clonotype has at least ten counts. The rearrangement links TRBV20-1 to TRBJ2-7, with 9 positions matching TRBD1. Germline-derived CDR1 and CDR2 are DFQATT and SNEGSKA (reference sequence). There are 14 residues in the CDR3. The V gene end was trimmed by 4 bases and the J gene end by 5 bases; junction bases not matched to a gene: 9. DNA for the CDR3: TGCAGTGCTACGGACGGGACAGGGATCCACGAGCAGTACTTC. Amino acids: CSATDGTGIHEQYF.

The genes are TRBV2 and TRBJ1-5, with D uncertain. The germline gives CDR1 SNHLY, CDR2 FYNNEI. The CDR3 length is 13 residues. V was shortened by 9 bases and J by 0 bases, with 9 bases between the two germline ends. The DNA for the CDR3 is TGTGCCAGTCGACAATATAGCAATCAGCCCCAGCATTTT. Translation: CASRQYSNQPQHF.

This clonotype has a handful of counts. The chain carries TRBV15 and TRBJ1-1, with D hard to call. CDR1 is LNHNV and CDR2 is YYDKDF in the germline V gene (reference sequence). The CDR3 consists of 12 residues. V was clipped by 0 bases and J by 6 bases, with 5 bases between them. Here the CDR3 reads CATSRDQAEAFF. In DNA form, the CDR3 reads TGTGCCACCAGCAGAGATCAGGCTGAAGCTTTCTTT.

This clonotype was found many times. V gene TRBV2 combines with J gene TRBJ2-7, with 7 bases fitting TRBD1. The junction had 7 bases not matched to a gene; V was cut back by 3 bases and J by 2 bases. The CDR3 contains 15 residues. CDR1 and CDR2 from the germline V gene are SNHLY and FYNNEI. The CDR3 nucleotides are TGTGCCAGCAGTGACCGGATTCAGGGGGCCTACGAGCAGTACTTC. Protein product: CASSDRIQGAYEQYF.

CDR3 sequence (DNA): TGCAGCGTTGAAGATCAGGGAATCTACGAGCAGTACTTC. Protein: CSVEDQGIYEQYF. The chain combines TRBV29-1 with TRBJ2-7; weak D call: TRBD1 (5 bases). The V end lost 0 bases, the J end lost 3 bases, and 9 bases lay between the germline ends. The CDR3 runs to 13 residues. Per germline, CDR1 SQVTM and CDR2 ANQGSEA.

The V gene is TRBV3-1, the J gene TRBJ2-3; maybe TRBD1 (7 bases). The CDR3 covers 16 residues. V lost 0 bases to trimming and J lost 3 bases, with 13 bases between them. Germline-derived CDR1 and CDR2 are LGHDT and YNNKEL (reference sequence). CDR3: CASSQEGAGGTDTQYF. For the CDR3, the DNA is TGTGCCAGCAGCCAAGAAGGTGCAGGGGGGACAGATACGCAGTATTTT.

The CDR3 sequence: CASSLRNPLAGLSYEQYF. The CDR3, as DNA: TGTGCCAGCAGTCTACGGAACCCATTAGCGGGGCTCTCCTACGAGCAGTACTTC. V usage is TRBV27 and J usage is TRBJ2-7; TRBD2 agrees at 8 bases. V trimming: 5 bases; J trimming: 0 bases; junction bases outside the gene matches: 15. The CDR3 runs 18 residues. From germline, CDR1 is MNHEY and CDR2 SMNVEV (reference sequence).

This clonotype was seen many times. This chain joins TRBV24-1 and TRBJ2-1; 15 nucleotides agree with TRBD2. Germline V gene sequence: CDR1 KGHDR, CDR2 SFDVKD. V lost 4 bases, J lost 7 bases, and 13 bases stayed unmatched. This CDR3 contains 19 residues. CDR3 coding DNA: TGTGCCACCAGTGAAACCAGGACAGGGGGACTAGCGGGAGGAAATGAGCAGTTCTTC. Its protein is CATSETRTGGLAGGNEQFF.

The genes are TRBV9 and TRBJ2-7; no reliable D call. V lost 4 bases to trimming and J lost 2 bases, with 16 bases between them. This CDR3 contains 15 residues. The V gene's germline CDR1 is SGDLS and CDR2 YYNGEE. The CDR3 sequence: CASSQRGSVAYEQYF. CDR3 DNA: TGTGCCAGCAGCCAAAGAGGTTCGGTAGCCTACGAGCAGTACTTC.

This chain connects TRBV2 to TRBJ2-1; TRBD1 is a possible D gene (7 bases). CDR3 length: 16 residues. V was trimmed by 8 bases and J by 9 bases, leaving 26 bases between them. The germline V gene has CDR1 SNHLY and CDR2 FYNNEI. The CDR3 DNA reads TGTGCCAGCGGCGGGATTGCAGGGGGGTTTAAGGGTGAGCAGTTCTTC. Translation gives CASGGIAGGFKGEQFF. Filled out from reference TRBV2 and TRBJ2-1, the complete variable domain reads EPEVTQTPSHQVTQMGQEVILRCVPISNHLYFYWYRQILGQKVEFLVSFYNNEISEKSEIFDDQFSVERPDGSNFTLKIRSTKLEDSAMYFCASGGIAGGFKGEQFFGPGTRLTVL.

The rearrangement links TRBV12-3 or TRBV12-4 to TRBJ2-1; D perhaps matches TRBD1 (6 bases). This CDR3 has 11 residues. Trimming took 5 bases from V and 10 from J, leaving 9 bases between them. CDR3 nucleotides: TGTGCCAGCAGTCGACAGGCGGAGCAGTTCTTC. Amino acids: CASSRQAEQFF.

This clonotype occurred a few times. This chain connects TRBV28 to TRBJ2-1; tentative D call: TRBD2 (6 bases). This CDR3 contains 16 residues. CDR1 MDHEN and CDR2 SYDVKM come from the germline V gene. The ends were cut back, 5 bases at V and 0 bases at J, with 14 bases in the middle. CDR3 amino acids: CASSAPRAGSYNEQFF. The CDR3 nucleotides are TGTGCCAGCAGTGCTCCTCGAGCGGGCTCCTACAATGAGCAGTTCTTC.